What follows are 26 T cell receptor beta chains derived from one specimen sequenced in a study of cytomegalovirus exposure and HLA in healthy donors. The PCR employed 60 Vbeta primers together with 13 Jbeta primers. Using immunoSEQ multiplex PCR, the repertoire was profiled, and TCRdb retains in-frame clones only, with some absent. The sample carries under 100,000 clones, over 70% recorded once. The source material was PBMCs. All receptors derive from a boy under 18 in good health and CMV-seronegative.

The chain carries TRBV10-3 and TRBJ2-3; D is unclear. The germline gives CDR1 ENHRY, CDR2 SYGVKD. Trimming removed 6 bases at V and 0 bases at J, with 10 bases between. This CDR3 has 14 amino acids. CDR3 region: CAISRQTSTDTQYF. The CDR3 DNA sequence: TGTGCCATCAGCCGTCAGACTAGCACAGATACGCAGTATTTT.

This chain joins TRBV6-5 and TRBJ2-1, with D unresolved. The CDR3 spans 11 residues. Germline assignment: CDR1 MNHEY and CDR2 SVGAGI. Trimming removed 7 bases from V and 10 bases from J, with 11 bases in between. The CDR3 sequence: CASTHSREQFF. The CDR3 bases are TGTGCCAGCACCCACTCGCGAGAGCAGTTCTTC.

The chain is built from TRBV19 and TRBJ2-7; the D gene is possibly TRBD1 (6 bases). Germline CDR1 LNHDA, CDR2 SQIVND (reference sequence). This CDR3 spans 14 amino acids. Trimming took 1 base from V and 1 from J, leaving 8 bases between them. CDR3 coding DNA: TGTGCCAGTAGTATAGGGACAGCTTCCTACGAGCAGTACTTC. Translating gives CASSIGTASYEQYF.

CDR3 coding DNA: TGTGCCAGCAGCTTAGCGGCACCTAGGAGCACAGATACGCAGTATTTT. It translates to CASSLAAPRSTDTQYF. The chain employs TRBV7-6 and TRBJ2-3; D gene ambiguous. This CDR3 is 16 amino acids long. Germline V CDR1 and CDR2: SGHVS, FNYEAQ. Trimming stripped 0 bases from V and 0 bases from J, with 10 bases between.

V gene TRBV30 combines with J gene TRBJ1-1; D might be TRBD1 (5 bases). CDR1 GTSNPN and CDR2 SVGIG come from the germline V gene (reference sequence). The CDR3 spans 15 residues. V gave up 2 bases and J gave up 0 bases, with 13 bases separating them. In DNA form, the CDR3 reads TGTGCCTGGAGTCTGGGGGGGAAAATGAACACTGAAGCTTTCTTT. It is translated as CAWSLGGKMNTEAFF.

The chain has TRBV29-1 and TRBJ2-7, with D possibly TRBD2 on 5 matching bases. CDR1 and CDR2 (germline): SQVTM, ANQGSEA. The CDR3 totals 12 residues. The CDR3 region has the DNA TGCAGTGGTCTCGGGATCGGCGACGAGCAGTACTTC. Translating it yields CSGLGIGDEQYF.

There are a few counts of this clone. The CDR3 DNA reads as TGTGCCAGCAGTCCAGGGACAGTCAATCAGCCCCAGCATTTT. Amino acid sequence: CASSPGTVNQPQHF. The J gene is TRBJ1-5, the V gene TRBV27; the match to TRBD1 covers 7 bases. Germline-derived CDR1 and CDR2 are MNHEY and SMNVEV (reference sequence). CDR3 length: 14 residues. Trimming cost V 5 bases and J 3 bases; bases outside gene matches: 4.

The J gene is TRBJ2-3, the V gene TRBV4-2; 9 bases agree with TRBD2. The CDR3 is made up of 16 amino acids. J was trimmed by 3 bases and V by 0 bases; bases with no gene match: 4. Germline loops: CDR1 LGHNA, CDR2 YNFKEQ. This chain's CDR3 is CASSQEASGATDTQYF. The CDR3 nucleotides are TGTGCCAGCAGCCAAGAAGCTAGCGGGGCTACAGATACGCAGTATTTT.

The gene calls are TRBV27 and TRBJ2-1, with 15 bases lining up with TRBD2. V shed 5 bases, J shed 6 bases, and the junction held 11 bases outside the gene matches. This CDR3 region has 18 residues. Germline assignment: CDR1 MNHEY and CDR2 SMNVEV (reference sequence). The CDR3 nucleotides read TGTGCCAGCAGTCATCCGGGACTAGCGGGGGGAAGGGTCAATGAGCAGTTCTTC. Translating it yields CASSHPGLAGGRVNEQFF.

The chain carries TRBV4-1 and TRBJ2-1; D is perhaps TRBD1 (6 bases). There are 16 residues in the CDR3. The V and J ends lost 4 bases and 7 bases respectively, with 20 bases between them. The germline V gene has CDR1 MGHRA and CDR2 YSYEKL. CDR3 loop: CASSLKTGLTKNEQFF. The CDR3 region has the DNA TGCGCCAGCAGCCTGAAGACAGGCCTGACTAAAAATGAGCAGTTCTTC.

The chain is built from TRBV18 and TRBJ1-2; D is uncertain. Germline V gene sequence: CDR1 KGHSH, CDR2 LQKENI. The CDR3 contains 13 residues. V lost 2 bases and J 8 bases, leaving 12 bases between the germline ends. CDR3 in amino acids: CASSPGSEWGYTF. The CDR3 DNA follows: TGTGCCAGCTCACCAGGGTCGGAGTGGGGCTACACCTTC.

DNA for the CDR3: TGTGCCAGCAGTTACGAGCCAGGCCTGGCTACTGAAGCTTTCTTT. Protein: CASSYEPGLATEAFF. The rearrangement links TRBV6-5 to TRBJ1-1; the D is unclear. V gave up 2 bases and J gave up 5 bases, with 15 bases separating them. This CDR3 region has 15 residues. The V gene's germline CDR1 is MNHEY and CDR2 SVGAGI.

The rearrangement links TRBV19 to TRBJ1-1; no reliable D call. V shed 3 bases and J shed 0 bases, with 11 bases lying between them. CDR3 size: 15 residues. From germline, CDR1 is LNHDA and CDR2 SQIVND (reference sequence). The chain's CDR3 is CASSMVAPLNTEAFF. CDR3 in DNA: TGTGCCAGTAGTATGGTAGCCCCACTGAACACTGAAGCTTTCTTT.

The chain is built from TRBV19 and TRBJ1-5, with D uncertain. The CDR3 runs 13 residues. The germline gives CDR1 LNHDA, CDR2 SQIVND (reference sequence). V lost 6 bases and J 3 bases, leaving 9 bases between the germline ends. CDR3 in amino acids: CASRLLVNQPQHF. Written as DNA, the CDR3 is TGTGCCAGTAGATTACTGGTCAATCAGCCCCAGCATTTT. The entire variable domain, with the rest obtained from reference TRBV19 and TRBJ1-5, is as follows: DGGITQSPKYLFRKEGQNVTLSCEQNLNHDAMYWYRQDPGQGLRLIYYSQIVNDFQKGDIAEGYSVSREKKESFPLTVTSAQKNPTAFYLCASRLLVNQPQHFGDGTRLSIL.

The chain uses TRBV28 and TRBJ2-5; D unresolved. V lost 1 base and J lost 3, with 9 bases in between. Germline V CDR1 and CDR2: MDHEN, SYDVKM. The CDR3 spans 14 residues. This CDR3 reads CASSLFHIEETQYF. The CDR3 bases are TGTGCCAGCAGTTTATTCCACATTGAAGAGACCCAGTACTTC.

The chain has TRBV28 and TRBJ1-5; D uncertain. The V gene lost 5 bases and the J gene lost 0 bases, with 8 bases spanning the gap. CDR3 size: 14 residues. The germline V gene has CDR1 MDHEN and CDR2 SYDVKM. DNA for the CDR3: TGTGCCAGCAGTCTGCGAGTTAGCAATCAGCCCCAGCATTTT. Amino acids: CASSLRVSNQPQHF.

This chain links TRBV5-4 with TRBJ1-2; tentatively, D is TRBD1 (5 bases). CDR1 SGHNT and CDR2 YYREEE come from the germline V gene (reference sequence). Trimming left V 3 bases short and J 7 bases short, with 19 bases between. The CDR3 spans 15 residues. For the CDR3, the DNA is TGTGCCAGCAGCTCTACCCGGGACTTAATAAGTGGCTACACCTTC. This translates into CASSSTRDLISGYTF.

The chain combines TRBV11-2 with TRBJ2-7; 8 bases are a match to TRBD1. V lost 5 bases to trimming and J lost 3 bases; unmatched junction nucleotides: 6. The germline V gene has CDR1 SGHAT and CDR2 FQNNGV. The CDR3 runs 14 residues. CDR3 sequence: CASSPRTGNYEQYF. In DNA, the CDR3 is TGTGCCAGCAGCCCCCGGACAGGGAACTACGAGCAGTACTTC.

The chain couples TRBV7-6 to TRBJ1-5, with D uncertain. V was clipped by 1 base and J by 7 bases, with 8 bases between them. CDR3 length: 13 amino acids. Germline values: CDR1 SGHVS, CDR2 FNYEAQ. The CDR3 nucleotides are TGTGCCAGCAGCTTAGATTGGGAGCAGCCCCAGCATTTT. This sequence encodes CASSLDWEQPQHF.

This chain uses TRBV19 with TRBJ1-5, with D unresolved. Per the germline V gene, CDR1 is LNHDA and CDR2 is SQIVND (reference sequence). V was cut by 7 bases and J by 2 bases, with 9 bases left in between. This CDR3 contains 13 residues. The CDR3 sequence: CASTPSGNQPQHF. The CDR3 bases are TGTGCCAGTACCCCCAGCGGCAATCAGCCCCAGCATTTT.

The rearrangement links TRBV6-5 to TRBJ2-3; TRBD2 aligns across 8 bases. The CDR3 is 15 amino acids. Unmatched junction bases numbered 8, after V lost 6 bases and J lost 3 bases. CDR1 is MNHEY and CDR2 is SVGAGI in the germline V gene. The CDR3 coding sequence is TGTGCCAGCAGCCCCGGGGGGGGTTGGACAGATACGCAGTATTTT. Its protein is CASSPGGGWTDTQYF.

The CDR3 here is CASSHSYNEQFF. In DNA, the CDR3 is TGTGCCAGCAGTCATTCCTACAATGAGCAGTTCTTC. The rearrangement uses TRBV6-6 and TRBJ2-1; D uncertain. With 5 bases removed from V and 1 base from J, the gap between germline ends came to 3 bases. There are 12 residues in the CDR3. Germline-derived CDR1 and CDR2 are MNHNY and SVGAGI (reference sequence).

This clone was found once. This sequence joins TRBV7-9 and TRBJ2-1; D may be TRBD2 (6 bases). The CDR3 contains 17 residues. V lost 1 base and J lost 0, with 13 bases in between. Germline-derived CDR1 and CDR2 are SEHNR and FQNEAQ (reference sequence). The CDR3 sequence is CASSLGGTSSSYNEQFF. The CDR3 DNA is TGTGCCAGCAGCTTAGGGGGGACTTCGAGCTCCTACAATGAGCAGTTCTTC.

The CDR3 reads CASSTKDRSGGGYTF. The DNA for the CDR3 is TGTGCCAGCAGCACAAAGGACAGGTCTGGGGGTGGCTACACCTTC. The chain is built from TRBV7-2 and TRBJ1-2; TRBD1 agrees at 7 bases. The J segment lost 7 bases and the V segment lost 5 bases, leaving 13 bases of the junction unmatched. From germline, CDR1 is SGHTA and CDR2 FQGNSA. The CDR3 sequence is 15 residues long.

This chain links TRBV5-8 with TRBJ2-7; a weak D match, TRBD1 (6 bases). The V end was cut by 7 bases, the J end by 5 bases, with 22 bases between. Looked up from germline, CDR1 is SGHTS and CDR2 is YDEGEE. There are 15 residues in the CDR3. The CDR3 loop reads CASGSRDKIFHEQYF. CDR3 bases: TGTGCCAGCGGATCGAGGGACAAGATATTCCACGAGCAGTACTTC.

V usage is TRBV7-6 and J usage is TRBJ2-3, with D maybe TRBD1 (6 bases). Germline loops: CDR1 SGHVS, CDR2 FNYEAQ. V gave up 1 base and J gave up 2 bases, with 13 bases separating them. CDR3 size: 16 residues. For the CDR3, the DNA is TGTGCCAGCAGCTTAGGAGAGGGGGAACCCACAGATACGCAGTATTTT. Translation gives CASSLGEGEPTDTQYF.